The clone carrying this TCR beta chain turned up a few times. Its matching antigen is unknown. These data originate in a study of T-cell memory formation after mild COVID-19. Background on the study: Each donor largely had its own TCR clusters.

Overall study findings and caveats: A subset of responding clones appeared in pre-infection memory, suggesting cross-reactive memory joined. Clones that contracted from day 15 to 85 were balanced CD4/CD8, while later expanders leaned CD4+.

The CDR3 is 13 residues long. CDR1 and CDR2 from the germline V gene are DFQATT and SNEGSKA (reference sequence). J gave up 8 bases and V 6 bases, and 12 bases lay outside the gene matches. The authors produced TCR alpha and TCR beta cDNA libraries with sample barcodes and UMIs by 5'RACE using constant-segment primers. TCRdb reprocessed the 5' RACE reads via MiXCR and lists one record per CDR3 protein. Among around 300,000 distinct CDR3 sequences listed, around 13% were seen once. The sequencing input was PBMCs or a T cell subset sorted from them (not recorded which). The sequence came from a man younger than 35 who had mild COVID-19 (a few samples of this study predate the infection). Cell type and time point are not known. This chain joins TRBV20-1 and TRBJ1-2; TRBD1 matches at 7 bases. Here the CDR3 reads CSAINPRGMGYTF. The CDR3 DNA sequence: TGCAGTGCGATAAACCCCAGGGGGATGGGCTACACCTTC.